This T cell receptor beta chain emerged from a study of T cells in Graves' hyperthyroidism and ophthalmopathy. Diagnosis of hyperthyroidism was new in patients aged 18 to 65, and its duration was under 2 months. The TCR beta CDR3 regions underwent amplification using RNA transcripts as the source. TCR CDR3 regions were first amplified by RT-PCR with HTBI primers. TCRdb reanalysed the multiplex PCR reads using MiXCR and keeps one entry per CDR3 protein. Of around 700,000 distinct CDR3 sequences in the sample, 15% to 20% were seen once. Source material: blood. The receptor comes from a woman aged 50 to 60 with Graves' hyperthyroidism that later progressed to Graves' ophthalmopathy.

The chain's CDR3 is CASSLGYLIGELFF. DNA for the CDR3: TGTGCCAGCAGTTTGGGTTATCTGATCGGGGAGCTGTTTTTT. The V and J genes are TRBV27 and TRBJ2-2; D not resolved. Trimming shortened V by 3 bases and J by 7 bases, and 12 bases separated the two germline ends. The germline V gene encodes CDR1 MNHEY and CDR2 SMNVEV (reference sequence). This CDR3 comprises 14 residues.